The clone carrying this TCR beta chain was detected once. The antigen remains undetermined. Germline V gives CDR1 MDHEN, CDR2 SYDVKM. Between the trimmed V and J ends, which lost 3 bases and 1 base, there was a span of 13 bases. The CDR3 covers 15 residues. This sample stems from a study of immune cell composition in non-small cell lung cancer. Notes on the study in general: Clones >0.5% enriched in tumour were rarer in adenocarcinoma (approximately 33%) than squamous (approximately 80%). Lung adenocarcinomas had lower top 10 clone scores and clonality than squamous tumours. Shared sequences between tumour-reactive and dominant in vivo clones were not proven.

Method: immunoSEQ multiplex PCR; TCRdb's copy keeps in-frame clones and lacks some. This table holds approximately 4,000 clones, approximately 74% found once. Template was genomic DNA from frozen, unsorted single-cell suspensions. Material: lung tumor tissue. V is TRBV28 and J is TRBJ2-7, with D maybe TRBD2 (5 bases). This clonotype was obtained from a human donor with non-small cell lung cancer. In DNA, the CDR3 is TGTGCCAGCAGTTTTCGGAGAGAGGGTTCCTACGAGCAGTACTTC. Translation: CASSFRREGSYEQYF.